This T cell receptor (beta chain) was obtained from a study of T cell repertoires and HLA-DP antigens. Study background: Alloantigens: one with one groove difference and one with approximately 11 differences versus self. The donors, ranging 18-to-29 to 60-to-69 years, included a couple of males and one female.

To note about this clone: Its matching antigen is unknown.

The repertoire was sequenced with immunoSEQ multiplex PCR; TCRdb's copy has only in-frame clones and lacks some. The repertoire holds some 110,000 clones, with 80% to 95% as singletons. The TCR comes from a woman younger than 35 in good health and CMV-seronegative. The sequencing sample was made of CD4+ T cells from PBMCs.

CDR3 DNA sequence: TGCGCCAGCAGCTTCGGACAGGGAGGGAACATTCAGTACTTC. Encoded protein: CASSFGQGGNIQYF. The V gene is TRBV5-1, the J gene TRBJ2-4; D possibly corresponds to TRBD1 (8 bases). This CDR3 spans 14 amino acids. The germline V gene encodes CDR1 SGHRS and CDR2 YFSETQ. V dropped 2 bases and J dropped 7 bases, with 13 bases sitting between them.